The entry that follows covers one T cell receptor beta chain sequence. Its antigen specificity is not known. There are no base qualities to consult, and no much larger clone falls within one base. Receptor amplification or capture employed the immunoSEQ multiplex PCR assay. The study's processing was this. Repertoires were summarized by richness and clonality, and significantly expanded and contracted clones were identified between pre- and post-therapy samples. The immuneACCESS repertoire file appears here via TCRdb, limited to in-frame rearrangements. These files lack a portion of the clones; in checked studies, under half of the deficit traces to unresolved V genes, and the cause of the others is not known. V and J calls and clone size come straight from that table; D and trimming were deduced from the DNA. In all, the sample holds over 25,000 clones, and about 75% of those were seen once. The ten biggest clones cover about 18% of the sample.

This entry is derived from a study of neoadjuvant nivolumab and ipilimumab in lung cancer (TCRdb year 2020). Looking at the study overall: Nivolumab was administered intravenously at 3 mg/kg on days 1, 15 and 29, and in the combination arm ipilimumab 1 mg/kg was added on day 1 only. Seven patients had matched pretherapy and resected tumor pairs analyzed, with four treated with nivolumab and three with nivolumab plus ipilimumab. In the trial, about 44 patients with operable NSCLC were treated, of whom about 23 were randomized to nivolumab monotherapy and roughly 21 to nivolumab plus ipilimumab. For each study arm, the primary endpoint of the trial was the rate of major pathologic response (MPR) in the intention-to-treat population. The study compared TCR repertoires in pretherapy (baseline) peripheral blood with TCR repertoires in tumors resected at surgery after neoadjuvant immune checkpoint blockade. The research as a whole found: From pretherapy to surgery, tumor T-cell richness and clonality increased in three of three dual-therapy tumors but in only two of four nivolumab-treated tumors. No significant correlation was found between TCR clonality and pathologic tumor regression, and only one major-pathologic-response sample was available for the clonality analysis. Pretherapy blood TCR richness correlated positively with richness in tumors resected after neoadjuvant therapy (Spearman R of about 0.82). A small number of samples was subjected to TCR sequencing. Greater TCR richness and clonality were observed in resected tumors than in tumor-adjacent uninvolved lung, and increases were observed in more dual-therapy-treated tumors.

The time point tag for this specimen amounts to: at surgical resection after neoadjuvant nivolumab +/- ipilimumab. The samples were obtained from NEOSTAR, a phase 2 randomized trial that tested neoadjuvant nivolumab or nivolumab plus ipilimumab, followed by surgery, in operable NSCLC. The sample in question was tumor tissue, obtained after neoadjuvant nivolumab, alone or with ipilimumab, at or shortly before surgery. This clonotype was sampled from an adult with non-small cell lung cancer.

CDR3 sequence: CASSLVVSNTGELFF. Here is the DNA: TGTGCCAGCAGCTTGGTGGTATCGAACACCGGGGAGCTGTTTTTT. The V gene is TRBV5-6 and the J gene is TRBJ2-2; the D gene identity is not certain. Between the V and J ends, shortened by 0 bases and 0 bases respectively, the junction contains 6 bases. CDR1 SGHDT and CDR2 YYEEEE were looked up in the germline V gene. The CDR3 contains 15 residues, cysteine and phenylalanine counted. CDR3 DNA only is kept here, 45 bases in frame from base 1.